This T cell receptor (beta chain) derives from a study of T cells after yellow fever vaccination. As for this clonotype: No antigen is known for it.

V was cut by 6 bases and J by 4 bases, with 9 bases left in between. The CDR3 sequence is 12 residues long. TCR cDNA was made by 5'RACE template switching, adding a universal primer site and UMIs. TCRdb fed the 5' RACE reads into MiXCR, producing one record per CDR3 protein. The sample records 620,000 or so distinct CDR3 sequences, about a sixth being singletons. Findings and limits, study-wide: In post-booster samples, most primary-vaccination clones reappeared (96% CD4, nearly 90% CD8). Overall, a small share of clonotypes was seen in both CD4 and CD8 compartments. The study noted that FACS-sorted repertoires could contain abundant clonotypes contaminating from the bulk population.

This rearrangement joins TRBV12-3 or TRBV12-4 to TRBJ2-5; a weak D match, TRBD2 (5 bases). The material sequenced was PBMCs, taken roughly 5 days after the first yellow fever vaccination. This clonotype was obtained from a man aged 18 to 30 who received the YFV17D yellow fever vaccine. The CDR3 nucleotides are TGTGCCAGCAGGGACTCGGGAGAGACCCAGTACTTC. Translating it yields CASRDSGETQYF.